The clone carrying this T cell receptor beta chain came up a few times. CDR3 length: 16 amino acids. V was clipped by 4 bases and J by 1 base; unmatched bases: 7. Germline CDR1 and CDR2: SGHTS and YDEGEE. Under the authors' procedure: Researchers report that nucleated cell counts were estimated from reference gene primer amplification. The protocol was immunoSEQ multiplex PCR, while the TCRdb copy is restricted to in-frame clones and leaves out a portion. V and J calls and clone size are those listed in that table; D and trimming were worked out from the DNA. The sample carries roughly 150,000 clones, 80% to 85% recorded once. This entry belongs to a study of blood T cell repertoires in COVID-19. Study background: The origin of the acute and convalescent COVID-19 samples was the United States, Italy and Spain. The analysed material was cDNA or gDNA that came from T cells, B-cell-depleted T cells, or PBMCs.

Sequencing was done on a sample of peripheral blood. This chain connects TRBV5-8 to TRBJ2-1; TRBD1 agrees at 8 bases. This TCR was recovered from a woman at least 80 years old with active or convalescent COVID-19. Here the CDR3 reads CASSNHRGYSYNEQFF. Here the CDR3 DNA reads TGTGCCAGCAGCAACCACAGGGGGTATTCCTACAATGAGCAGTTCTTC.